A single sample is the source of the 31 T cell receptor beta chains below, sequenced in a study of neurological immune-mediated disorders. TCRdb passed the 5' RACE reads through MiXCR, listing each CDR3 protein once. The sample includes about 62,000 distinct CDR3 sequences, around 4.8% of them seen just once. Sequencing was done on a sample of PBMCs. The receptor source for this set is a woman between 45 and 65 years old with multiple sclerosis.

The V and J genes are TRBV12-3 or TRBV12-4 and TRBJ2-3; 8 nucleotides agree with TRBD2. V was pared by 1 base and J by 7 bases, with 10 bases of the junction left unmatched. The CDR3 is 16 amino acids. The CDR3 loop is CASSLEVAGQRYTQYF. The DNA of the CDR3 is TGTGCCAGCAGTTTAGAGGTAGCGGGGCAGCGATATACGCAGTATTTT.

The chain has TRBV6-6 and TRBJ1-1; 7 nucleotides match TRBD1. The CDR3 runs to 15 residues. Germline CDR1 is MNHNY and CDR2 is SVGAGI (reference sequence). V trimming: 2 bases; J trimming: 4 bases; junction bases outside the gene matches: 7. CDR3 coding DNA: TGTGCCAGCAGTTACGCAACAGGGGACGGCACTGAAGCTTTCTTT. Translating it yields CASSYATGDGTEAFF.

This clonotype came up many times. The V gene is TRBV10-3, the J gene TRBJ1-5; 11 bases are a match to TRBD1. In germline, CDR1 is ENHRY, CDR2 SYGVKD. The CDR3 length is 19 residues. J was trimmed by 0 bases and V by 0 bases; bases with no gene match: 7. The CDR3 nucleotides are TGTGCCATCAGTGAGTCACCGGGACAGGGGGTTTATAGCAATCAGCCCCAGCATTTT. Translating it yields CAISESPGQGVYSNQPQHF.

The chain joins TRBV5-1 to TRBJ1-3; 9 bases agree with TRBD1. The CDR3 runs 15 residues. The germline gives CDR1 SGHRS, CDR2 YFSETQ. Trimming removed 4 bases from V and 1 base from J; junction bases left unmatched: 3. For the CDR3, the DNA is TGCGCCAGCAGCGTGACAGGGGGTTCTGGAAACACCATATATTTT. It codes for CASSVTGGSGNTIYF.

This clonotype has a count of ten or more. This chain connects TRBV2 to TRBJ2-2; D not resolved. Germline CDR1 is SNHLY and CDR2 is FYNNEI. The CDR3 runs to 12 residues. The V end lost 2 bases, the J end lost 4 bases, and 2 bases lay between the germline ends. The CDR3 loop is CASSERTGELFF. The CDR3 bases are TGTGCCAGCAGTGAACGCACCGGGGAGCTGTTTTTT.

The sample holds many counts of this clonotype. This chain links TRBV7-3 with TRBJ2-1, with unresolved D. CDR1 SGHTA and CDR2 FQGTGA come from the germline V gene. The CDR3 loop spans 13 amino acids. The V end lost 3 bases, the J end lost 14 bases, and 17 bases lay between the germline ends. CDR3 protein: CASSFQPDSTEFF. The CDR3 DNA is TGTGCCAGCAGCTTCCAACCCGACTCGACGGAGTTCTTC.

This clonotype was seen ten or more times. This chain uses TRBV11-3 with TRBJ2-3; no clear D gene. The V end was cut by 1 base, the J end by 2 bases, with 10 bases between. The CDR3 totals 15 residues. The germline gives CDR1 SGHNT, CDR2 YENEEA. CDR3 DNA: TGTGCCAGCAGCTTAGGGGTACAGCACACAGATACGCAGTATTTT. Its protein product is CASSLGVQHTDTQYF.

Many counts were recorded for this clonotype. This chain links TRBV24-1 with TRBJ2-3; D call uncertain. Germline V lookup: CDR1 KGHDR, CDR2 SFDVKD. Trimming pared 0 bases from V and 1 base from J, leaving 7 bases between. The CDR3 is made up of 15 amino acids. The DNA of the CDR3 is TGTGCCACCAGTGATTTGTCGAGTGGCACAGATACGCAGTATTTT. The encoded protein is CATSDLSSGTDTQYF.

This clonotype was recorded at least ten times. The gene calls are TRBV9 and TRBJ2-7; 8 bases line up with TRBD1. This CDR3 comprises 15 residues. Germline values: CDR1 SGDLS, CDR2 YYNGEE. V gave up 4 bases and J gave up 1 base; unmatched junction bases: 7. CDR3 amino acids: CASSLGQDDSYEQYV. CDR3 bases: TGTGCCAGCAGCCTGGGACAGGACGATTCCTACGAGCAGTACGTC.

The sample holds many counts of this clonotype. The chain couples TRBV7-3 to TRBJ2-7, with D tentatively TRBD2 (6 bases). The length of the CDR3 is 14 residues. The V end lost 0 bases, the J end lost 2 bases, and 8 bases lay between the germline ends. The germline V gene has CDR1 SGHTA and CDR2 FQGTGA. CDR3 sequence: CASSLTPGAYEQYF. DNA of the CDR3: TGTGCCAGCAGCTTAACGCCGGGAGCCTACGAGCAGTACTTC.

This clonotype was seen a handful of times. The CDR3 reads CASSFGTSGELAKNIQYF. As DNA, the CDR3 is TGTGCCAGCAGTTTTGGAACTAGCGGGGAATTAGCCAAAAACATTCAGTACTTC. The chain carries TRBV12-3 or TRBV12-4 and TRBJ2-4; the match to TRBD2 covers 10 bases. V lost 3 bases to trimming and J lost 0 bases; unmatched junction nucleotides: 8. This CDR3 is 18 amino acids long.

This clonotype occurred many times. The genes are TRBV7-2 and TRBJ2-3; D gene unclear. CDR1 is SGHTA and CDR2 is FQGNSA in the germline V gene. V dropped 5 bases and J dropped 2 bases, with 11 bases sitting between them. This CDR3 comprises 14 residues. CDR3 residues: CASSLGRITDTQYF. The DNA of the CDR3 is TGTGCCAGCAGCCTGGGAAGGATCACAGATACGCAGTATTTT.

V usage is TRBV25-1 and J usage is TRBJ1-1; no clear D gene. Trimming took off 3 bases at V and 1 base at J, with 6 bases between the two ends. Germline loops: CDR1 MGHDK, CDR2 SYGVNS. The CDR3 is 13 residues long. CDR3: CASSDSWNTEAFF. In DNA form, the CDR3 reads TGTGCCAGCAGTGACAGCTGGAACACTGAAGCTTTCTTT.

The sample holds many counts of this clonotype. CDR3 DNA: TGTGCCAGCAGGGAAAGCGGGGGGGCCAATACGCAGTATTTT. The encoded protein is CASRESGGANTQYF. The rearrangement links TRBV6-5 to TRBJ2-3, with 10 bases aligning to TRBD2. Germline-derived CDR1 and CDR2 are MNHEY and SVGAGI. This CDR3 is built from 14 residues. V was pared by 6 bases and J by 7 bases, with 7 bases of the junction left unmatched.

This clonotype occurred many times. The gene calls are TRBV7-3 and TRBJ2-5, with D uncertain. Germline assignment: CDR1 SGHTA and CDR2 FQGTGA. The CDR3 is 13 residues long. Trimming left V 0 bases short and J 7 bases short, with 9 bases between. CDR3 DNA: TGTGCCAGCAGCTTAACGGGGTCCGGGACCCAGTACTTC. It yields the protein CASSLTGSGTQYF.

The table lists this clonotype with a few counts. The chain has TRBV30 and TRBJ2-5, with D uncertain. CDR1 GTSNPN and CDR2 SVGIG come from the germline V gene (reference sequence). V lost 1 base to trimming and J lost 4 bases, with 4 bases between them. The CDR3 has 11 amino acids. In DNA, the CDR3 is TGTGCCTGGAGTGGAGGAGAGACCCAGTACTTC. Residues: CAWSGGETQYF.

This clonotype came up a few times. This chain uses TRBV14 with TRBJ2-5; 10 nucleotides match TRBD2. After removal of 7 bases from V and 4 bases from J, the junction contained 9 bases not matched to a gene. Germline CDR1 reads SGHDN; CDR2 reads FVKESK. There are 15 residues in the CDR3. Written as DNA, the CDR3 is TGTGCCAGCAAATTCGGACTAGCGGATGGAGAGACCCAGTACTTC. Translating it yields CASKFGLADGETQYF.

Many counts were recorded for this clonotype. The chain joins TRBV20-1 to TRBJ2-7; D is unclear. The CDR3 contains 14 residues. Looked up from germline, CDR1 is DFQATT and CDR2 is SNEGSKA (reference sequence). V dropped 4 bases and J dropped 2 bases, with 15 bases sitting between them. The CDR3 sequence: CSAKVRTEPYEQYV. The DNA of the CDR3 is TGCAGTGCTAAAGTCCGGACCGAACCCTACGAGCAGTACGTC.

This clonotype was observed many times. CDR3 residues: CSARKGGNTEAFF. CDR3 DNA: TGCAGTGCTAGGAAAGGGGGAAACACTGAAGCTTTCTTT. The V gene is TRBV20-1, the J gene TRBJ1-1; TRBD1 might be the D (6 bases). Germline V gene data show CDR1 as DFQATT and CDR2 as SNEGSKA (reference sequence). This CDR3 has 13 amino acids. Trimming pared 3 bases from V and 2 bases from J, leaving 10 bases between.

The chain couples TRBV20-1 to TRBJ2-1, with 11 bases matching TRBD2. With 4 bases clipped from V and 5 bases from J, the junction kept 7 bases outside the gene matches. The CDR3 sequence is 15 residues long. Germline V gives CDR1 DFQATT, CDR2 SNEGSKA (reference sequence). The CDR3 DNA reads TGCAGTGCTATCCTAGCGGGGGGTCTTCACAATGAGCAGTTCTTC. Protein: CSAILAGGLHNEQFF.

This clonotype was seen ten or more times. The V call is TRBV12-3 or TRBV12-4, the J call TRBJ2-3; D is undetermined. CDR3 length: 12 residues. Trimming stripped 3 bases from V and 0 bases from J, with 1 base between. The CDR3 sequence is CASSFSTDTQYF. CDR3 coding DNA: TGTGCCAGCAGTTTCAGCACAGATACGCAGTATTTT.

This clonotype was seen ten or more times. The J gene is TRBJ2-2, the V gene TRBV11-2; 8 nucleotides match TRBD2. CDR3 length equals 16 residues. Germline V CDR1 and CDR2: SGHAT, FQNNGV. V trimming: 7 bases; J trimming: 5 bases; junction bases outside the gene matches: 12. The CDR3 here is CASTPLMERGTGELFF. In nucleotides, the CDR3 is TGTGCCAGCACCCCCTTAATGGAGCGGGGGACCGGGGAGCTGTTTTTT.

This clonotype was seen at least ten times. The chain couples TRBV5-5 to TRBJ2-1, with D possibly being TRBD1 (5 bases). In germline, CDR1 is SGHKS, CDR2 YYEKEE (reference sequence). With 2 bases removed from V and 6 bases from J, the gap between germline ends came to 9 bases. The CDR3 runs 13 residues. The DNA of the CDR3 is TGTGCCAGCAGCTTTGGGGCCTTCAATGAGCAGTTCTTC. Amino acids: CASSFGAFNEQFF.

In this sample, this clonotype turned up a few times. The gene calls are TRBV4-2 and TRBJ2-2; 7 bases agree with TRBD1. Unmatched junction bases numbered 10, after V lost 4 bases and J lost 2 bases. Germline CDR1 and CDR2: LGHNA and YNFKEQ. The CDR3 is 17 amino acids. The CDR3 DNA reads TGTGCCAGCAGCCCCTACAACCGGGACAGCAACACCGGGGAGCTGTTTTTT. This translates into CASSPYNRDSNTGELFF.

This clonotype was counted at least ten times. The rearrangement joins TRBV7-9 to TRBJ1-1; D uncertain. CDR1 is SEHNR, CDR2 FQNEAQ, per germline (reference sequence). Trimming took off 7 bases at V and 3 bases at J, with 9 bases between the two ends. This CDR3 is built from 12 residues. The CDR3 sequence is CASTTLHTEAFF. In nucleotides, the CDR3 is TGTGCCAGCACCACCCTCCACACTGAAGCTTTCTTT.

This clonotype was recorded many times. The CDR3 region is CASSRLGRGGTDTQYF. The CDR3 region has the DNA TGTGCCAGCAGCCGTCTCGGGCGGGGAGGCACAGATACGCAGTATTTT. The V and J genes are TRBV3-1 and TRBJ2-3; perhaps TRBD2 as D (6 bases). The CDR3 is 16 amino acids. Germline CDR1 LGHDT, CDR2 YNNKEL (reference sequence). The V gene lost 4 bases and the J gene lost 1 base, with 15 bases spanning the gap.

The sample holds many counts of this clonotype. The genes are TRBV6-5 and TRBJ1-1; D not resolved. The V end was cut by 8 bases, the J end by 2 bases, with 6 bases between. Germline assignment: CDR1 MNHEY and CDR2 SVGAGI. This CDR3 comprises 11 residues. CDR3: CASEDNTEAFF. In nucleotides, the CDR3 is TGTGCCAGCGAAGATAACACTGAAGCTTTCTTT.

This clonotype was counted many times. The rearrangement joins TRBV18 to TRBJ2-3; the D gene is possibly TRBD2 (5 bases). This CDR3 comprises 13 residues. Trimming stripped 3 bases from V and 8 bases from J, with 12 bases between. Germline CDR1 and CDR2: KGHSH and LQKENI. The CDR3 sequence: CASSPDLEGTQYF. The CDR3 region has the DNA TGTGCCAGCTCACCCGACCTAGAGGGTACGCAGTATTTT.

The genes are TRBV4-3 and TRBJ2-7; D is ambiguous. Germline-derived CDR1 and CDR2 are LGHNA and YSLEER. V gave up 2 bases and J gave up 7 bases, with 15 bases separating them. There are 14 residues in the CDR3. The CDR3, as DNA: TGCGCCAGCAGCCAATCTCACAGACGGTGGGAGCAGTACTTC. Protein sequence: CASSQSHRRWEQYF.

This clonotype was seen at least ten times. This chain connects TRBV6-2 or TRBV6-3 to TRBJ1-2; TRBD1 matches 8 bases. The CDR3 length is 13 residues. J lost 7 bases, V lost 6 bases, and 7 bases had no gene match. Germline V gene lookup returns CDR1 MNHEY and CDR2 SVGEGT. The CDR3 sequence: CASRSDRVGGYTF. The CDR3 DNA reads as TGTGCCAGCAGATCGGACAGGGTTGGTGGCTACACCTTC.

Many counts were recorded for this clonotype. This chain uses TRBV6-6 with TRBJ2-2, with 8 bases aligning to TRBD1. Germline CDR1 MNHNY, CDR2 SVGAGI (reference sequence). V gave up 8 bases and J gave up 0 bases; unmatched junction bases: 2. The CDR3 covers 14 residues. CDR3 bases: TGTGCCAGCGGGGACAGGCCGAACACCGGGGAGCTGTTTTTT. Protein sequence: CASGDRPNTGELFF.